The T cell receptor beta chain described here comes from a study of blood T cell repertoires in COVID-19. Study-level information: Acute-phase and convalescent COVID-19 samples originated in the United States, Italy and Spain.

Recovery among Cohort 3 donors was established by two negative PCRs, clearance, or symptom resolution. This clone was counted a few times. In the authors' methods: Amplified reference gene primers provided the basis for estimating nucleated cell counts. The repertoire was sequenced with immunoSEQ multiplex PCR; TCRdb's copy has only in-frame clones and lacks some. The DNA was the basis for D and trimming; V, J and clone size are from that table. The repertoire includes 300,000 to 450,000 clones, 88% of them detected once, and about 1.1% sits in the top ten. V lost 2 bases to trimming and J lost 6 bases, with 11 bases between them. Germline V lookup: CDR1 SGHDN, CDR2 FVKESK. This CDR3 is built from 14 residues.

This rearrangement joins TRBV14 to TRBJ2-1, with D maybe TRBD1 (5 bases). Input material: PBMCs or T cells enriched from blood (not recorded which). The receptor's source is a woman aged 18-29 years who had recovered from COVID-19. Written as DNA, the CDR3 is TGTGCCAGCAGCCAAAGACAGTACACCAATGAGCAGTTCTTC. Translation gives CASSQRQYTNEQFF.